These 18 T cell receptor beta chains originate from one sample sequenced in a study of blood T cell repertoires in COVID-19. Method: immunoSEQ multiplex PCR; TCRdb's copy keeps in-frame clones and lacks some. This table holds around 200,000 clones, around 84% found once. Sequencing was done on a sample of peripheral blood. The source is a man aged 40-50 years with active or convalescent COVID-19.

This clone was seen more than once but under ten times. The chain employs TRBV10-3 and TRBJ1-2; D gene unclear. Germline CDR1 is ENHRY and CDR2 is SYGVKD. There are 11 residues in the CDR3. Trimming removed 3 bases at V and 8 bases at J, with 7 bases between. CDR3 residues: CAISDELGYTF. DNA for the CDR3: TGTGCCATCAGTGATGAACTAGGCTACACCTTC.

CDR3 loop: CAWKVRGQETQYF. The CDR3 coding sequence is TGTGCCTGGAAGGTGCGGGGACAGGAGACCCAGTACTTC. The chain carries TRBV30 and TRBJ2-5, with TRBD1 as a possible D gene (7 bases). The CDR3 extends over 13 amino acids. Trimming removed 4 bases at V and 5 bases at J, with 14 bases between. From germline, CDR1 is GTSNPN and CDR2 SVGIG (reference sequence).

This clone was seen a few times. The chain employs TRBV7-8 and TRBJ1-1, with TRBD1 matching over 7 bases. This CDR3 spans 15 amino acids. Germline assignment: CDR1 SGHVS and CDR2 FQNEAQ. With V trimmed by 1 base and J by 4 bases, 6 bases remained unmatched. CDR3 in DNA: TGTGCCAGCAGCTTAGATGGGGCAGGGGGCACTGAAGCTTTCTTT. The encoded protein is CASSLDGAGGTEAFF.

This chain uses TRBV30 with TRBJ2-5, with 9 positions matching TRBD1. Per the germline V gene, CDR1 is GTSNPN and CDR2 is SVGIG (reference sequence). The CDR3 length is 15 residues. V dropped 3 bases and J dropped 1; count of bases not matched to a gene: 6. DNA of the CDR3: TGTGCCTGGAGCCAGGGACAGGGATCCCAAGAGACCCAGTACTTC. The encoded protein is CAWSQGQGSQETQYF.

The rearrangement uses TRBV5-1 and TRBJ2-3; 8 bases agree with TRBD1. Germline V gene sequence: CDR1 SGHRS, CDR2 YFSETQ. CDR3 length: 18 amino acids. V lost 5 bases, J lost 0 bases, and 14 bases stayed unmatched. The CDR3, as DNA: TGCGCCAGCAGTTGGACAGGGTCGGCTCTATCTAGCACAGATACGCAGTATTTT. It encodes CASSWTGSALSSTDTQYF.

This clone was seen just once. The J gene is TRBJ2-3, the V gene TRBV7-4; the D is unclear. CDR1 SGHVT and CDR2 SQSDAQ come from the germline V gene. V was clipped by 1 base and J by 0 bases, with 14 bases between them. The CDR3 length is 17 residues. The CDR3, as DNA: TGTGCCAGCAGCTTAGTTGGCGGAGATACTAGCACAGATACGCAGTATTTT. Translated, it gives CASSLVGGDTSTDTQYF.

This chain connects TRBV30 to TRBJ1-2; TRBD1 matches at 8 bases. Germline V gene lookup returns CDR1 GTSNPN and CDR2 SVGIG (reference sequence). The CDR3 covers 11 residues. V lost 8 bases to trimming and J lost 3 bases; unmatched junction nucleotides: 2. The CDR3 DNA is TGTGCCCGGGACAGGTACTATGGCTACACCTTC. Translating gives CARDRYYGYTF.

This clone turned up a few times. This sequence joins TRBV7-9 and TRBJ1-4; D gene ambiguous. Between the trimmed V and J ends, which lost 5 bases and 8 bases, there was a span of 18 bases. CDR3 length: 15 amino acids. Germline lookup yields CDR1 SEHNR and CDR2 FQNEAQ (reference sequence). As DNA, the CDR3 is TGTGCCAGCAGCCCCTTGATTGGCGACATCGAAAAACTGTTTTTT. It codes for CASSPLIGDIEKLFF.

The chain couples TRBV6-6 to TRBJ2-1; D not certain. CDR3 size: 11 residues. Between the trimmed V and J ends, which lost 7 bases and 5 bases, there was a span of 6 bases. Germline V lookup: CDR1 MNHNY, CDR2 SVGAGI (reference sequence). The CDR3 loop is CASNFNNEQFF. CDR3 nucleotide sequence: TGTGCCAGCAACTTTAACAATGAGCAGTTCTTC.

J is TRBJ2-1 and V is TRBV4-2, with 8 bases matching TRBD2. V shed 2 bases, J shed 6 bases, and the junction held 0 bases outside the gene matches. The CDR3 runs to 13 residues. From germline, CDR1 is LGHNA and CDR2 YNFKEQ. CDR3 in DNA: TGTGCCAGCAGCCAAACTAGCGGCAATGAGCAGTTCTTC. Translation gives CASSQTSGNEQFF.

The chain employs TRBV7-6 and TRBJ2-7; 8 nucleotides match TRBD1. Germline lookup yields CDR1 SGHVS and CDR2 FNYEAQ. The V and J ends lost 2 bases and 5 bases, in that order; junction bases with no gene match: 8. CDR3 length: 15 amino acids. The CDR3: CASSLTPGGSDEQYF. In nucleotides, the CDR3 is TGTGCCAGCAGCTTAACGCCAGGGGGCTCGGACGAGCAGTACTTC.

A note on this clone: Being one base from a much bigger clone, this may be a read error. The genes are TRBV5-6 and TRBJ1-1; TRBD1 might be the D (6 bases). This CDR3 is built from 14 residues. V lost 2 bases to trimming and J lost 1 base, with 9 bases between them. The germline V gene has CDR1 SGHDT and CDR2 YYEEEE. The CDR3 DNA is TGTGCCAGCAGCTTTTACAGGGCGAACACTGAAGCTTTCTTT. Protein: CASSFYRANTEAFF.

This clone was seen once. CDR3 sequence (DNA): TGTGCCAGCAGTTTGGGACTAGCTTACGAGCAGTACTTC. Protein sequence: CASSLGLAYEQYF. The rearrangement uses TRBV27 and TRBJ2-7; 9 bases match TRBD2. V trimming: 3 bases; J trimming: 4 bases; junction bases outside the gene matches: 1. This CDR3 region has 13 residues. CDR1 MNHEY and CDR2 SMNVEV come from the germline V gene (reference sequence).

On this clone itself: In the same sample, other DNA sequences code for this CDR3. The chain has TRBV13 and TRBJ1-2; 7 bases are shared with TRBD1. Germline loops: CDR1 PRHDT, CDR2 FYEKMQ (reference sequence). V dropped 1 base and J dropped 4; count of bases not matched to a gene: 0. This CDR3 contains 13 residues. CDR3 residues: CASSLDRGYGYTF. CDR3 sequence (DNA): TGTGCCAGCAGCTTAGACAGGGGCTATGGCTACACCTTC.

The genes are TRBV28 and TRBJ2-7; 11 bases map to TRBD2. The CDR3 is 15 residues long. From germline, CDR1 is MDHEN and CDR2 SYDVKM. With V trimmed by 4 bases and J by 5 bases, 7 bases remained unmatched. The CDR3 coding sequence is TGTGCCAGCAGTTCGCTAGCGGGGGGTTTCGACGAGCAGTACTTC. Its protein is CASSSLAGGFDEQYF.

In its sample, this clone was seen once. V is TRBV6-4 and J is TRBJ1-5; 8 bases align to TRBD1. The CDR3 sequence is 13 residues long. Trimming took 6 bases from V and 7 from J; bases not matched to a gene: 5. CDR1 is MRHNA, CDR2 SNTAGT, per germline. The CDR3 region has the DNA TGTGCCAGCAGCCTGACAGGGGAGCAGCCCCAGCATTTT. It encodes CASSLTGEQPQHF.

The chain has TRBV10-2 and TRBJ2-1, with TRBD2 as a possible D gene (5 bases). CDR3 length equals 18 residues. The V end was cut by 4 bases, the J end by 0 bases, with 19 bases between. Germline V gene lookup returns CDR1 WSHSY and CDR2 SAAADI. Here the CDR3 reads CASSGKLGGGSSYNEQFF. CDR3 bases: TGCGCCAGCAGTGGGAAACTCGGTGGCGGGTCCTCCTACAATGAGCAGTTCTTC.

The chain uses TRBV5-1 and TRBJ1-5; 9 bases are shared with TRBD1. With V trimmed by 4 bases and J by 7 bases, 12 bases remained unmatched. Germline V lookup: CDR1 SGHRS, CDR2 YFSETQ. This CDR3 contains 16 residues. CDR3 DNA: TGCGCCAGCAGCAGCGGGACAGGGTCAAGGGGCCAGCCCCAGCATTTT. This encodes CASSSGTGSRGQPQHF.